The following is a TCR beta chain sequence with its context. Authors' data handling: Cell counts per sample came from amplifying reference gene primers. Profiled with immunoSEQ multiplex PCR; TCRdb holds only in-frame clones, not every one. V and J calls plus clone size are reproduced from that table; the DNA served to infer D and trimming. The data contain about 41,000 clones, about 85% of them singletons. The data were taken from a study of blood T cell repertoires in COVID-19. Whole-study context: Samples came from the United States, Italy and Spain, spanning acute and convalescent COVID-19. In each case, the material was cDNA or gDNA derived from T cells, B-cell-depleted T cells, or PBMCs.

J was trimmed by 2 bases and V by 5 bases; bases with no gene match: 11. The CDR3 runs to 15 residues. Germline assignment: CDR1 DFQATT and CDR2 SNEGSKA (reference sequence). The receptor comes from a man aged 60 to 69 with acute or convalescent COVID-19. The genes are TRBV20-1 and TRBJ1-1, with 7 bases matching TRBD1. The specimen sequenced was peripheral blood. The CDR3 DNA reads TGCAGTGCTGGTGATCGACAGGGCCGTAACACTGAAGCTTTCTTT. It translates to CSAGDRQGRNTEAFF.